The 9 T cell receptor beta chains in this list originate from one sample, sequenced in a study of early T cells in non-severe SARS-CoV-2 infection. TCRdb re-analysed the 5' RACE reads in MiXCR, keeping a single row per CDR3 protein. The sample yields 70,000 or so distinct CDR3 sequences, around a tenth seen once. The specimen comprised whole blood, sampled at baseline. These receptors were collected from an adult who was a healthcare worker with PCR-confirmed SARS-CoV-2 infection or an uninfected control (not recorded which).

The chain is built from TRBV6-6 and TRBJ2-3, with D possibly being TRBD2 (5 bases). In germline, CDR1 is MNHNY, CDR2 SVGAGI (reference sequence). V was cut by 6 bases and J by 0 bases, with 13 bases left in between. This CDR3 has 15 amino acids. The CDR3 here is CASSDQRTSTDTQYF. Here the CDR3 DNA reads TGTGCCAGCAGCGACCAGCGGACTAGCACAGATACGCAGTATTTT.

A few counts support this clonotype. The V and J genes are TRBV4-1 and TRBJ1-1; 7 bases match TRBD1. The CDR3 has 15 amino acids. The germline V gene has CDR1 MGHRA and CDR2 YSYEKL. V lost 5 bases to trimming and J lost 1 base; unmatched junction nucleotides: 7. CDR3 in DNA: TGCGCCAGCAGCATTTCGACAGGGCAGAACACTGAAGCTTTCTTT. It translates to CASSISTGQNTEAFF.

This chain links TRBV24-1 with TRBJ2-3, with D tentatively TRBD1 (6 bases). There are 15 residues in the CDR3. Looked up from germline, CDR1 is KGHDR and CDR2 is SFDVKD. The V and J ends lost 6 bases and 2 bases respectively, with 14 bases between them. The CDR3: CATSPHGQTTDTQYF. CDR3 in DNA: TGTGCCACCAGTCCCCATGGACAGACCACAGATACGCAGTATTTT.

This clonotype has just a few counts. The chain employs TRBV6-2 or TRBV6-3 and TRBJ2-7; D could derive from TRBD1 or TRBD2 (5 bases each). Germline CDR1 reads MNHEY; CDR2 reads SVGEGT. Trimming removed 2 bases from V and 4 bases from J, with 12 bases in between. This CDR3 has 14 amino acids. CDR3 in amino acids: CASSYAGREYEQYF. As DNA, the CDR3 is TGTGCCAGCAGTTACGCGGGCAGGGAGTACGAGCAGTACTTC.

The sample holds a few counts of this clonotype. The CDR3 bases are TGTGCCAGTAGTGCCCGGGACAGGGAAAATCAGCCCCAGCATTTT. Translating it yields CASSARDRENQPQHF. This chain joins TRBV19 and TRBJ1-5, with 9 bases lining up with TRBD1. J gave up 4 bases and V 5 bases, and 6 bases lay outside the gene matches. This CDR3 is 15 amino acids long. Germline lookup yields CDR1 LNHDA and CDR2 SQIVND (reference sequence).

At least ten counts were recorded for this clonotype. The V call is TRBV29-1, the J call TRBJ2-3; D possibly corresponds to TRBD1 (5 bases). Trimming pared 2 bases from V and 5 bases from J, leaving 14 bases between. The CDR3 has 14 residues. CDR1 is SQVTM and CDR2 is ANQGSEA in the germline V gene. CDR3: CSVESARVGDTQYF. The CDR3 DNA is TGCAGCGTTGAATCCGCCAGGGTAGGAGATACGCAGTATTTT.

The V gene is TRBV12-5, the J gene TRBJ2-4; 7 nucleotides agree with TRBD1. The CDR3 is made up of 13 amino acids. The ends lost 7 bases at V and 5 bases at J; junction bases unmatched: 5. Per the germline V gene, CDR1 is LGHNT and CDR2 is FRNRAP. CDR3 residues: CASARDSQNIQYF. In DNA form, the CDR3 reads TGTGCTAGTGCCCGGGACAGCCAAAACATTCAGTACTTC.

This clonotype was detected ten times or more. The chain couples TRBV7-2 to TRBJ1-5, with D unclear. Germline CDR1 and CDR2: SGHTA and FQGNSA. Trimming pared 1 base from V and 2 bases from J, leaving 9 bases between. The length of the CDR3 is 15 residues. CDR3 coding DNA: TGTGCCAGCAGCTTAGGGAGAGTGGGCAATCAGCCCCAGCATTTT. As protein: CASSLGRVGNQPQHF.

This clonotype occurred many times. The chain couples TRBV2 to TRBJ2-7, with D hard to call. Germline V gives CDR1 SNHLY, CDR2 FYNNEI. The CDR3 has 13 residues. The V gene lost 3 bases and the J gene lost 3 bases, with 9 bases spanning the gap. The CDR3 protein is CASSEAPNYEQYF. The CDR3, as DNA: TGTGCCAGCAGTGAGGCACCTAACTACGAGCAGTACTTC.